The text below deals with one T cell receptor (beta chain). This sample was taken from a study of shared clonotypes between healthy human individuals. TCRdb keeps only in-frame clones here, not all; method: immunoSEQ multiplex PCR. The repertoire holds more than 2 million clones, with 95% as singletons. Germline V CDR1 and CDR2: SEHNR, FQNEAQ (reference sequence). The CDR3 totals 14 residues. The ends were cut back, 8 bases at V and 2 bases at J, with 14 bases in the middle. Sequenced: naive CD4+ T cells sorted from blood. Subset noted: CD45RA+ positively selected. This sequence originates from a young man in good health. V usage is TRBV7-9 and J usage is TRBJ2-3; maybe TRBD2 (6 bases). The CDR3, as DNA: TGTGCCAGCTTAAAGGGCGGGGTCACAGATACGCAGTATTTT. Translated, it gives CASLKGGVTDTQYF.